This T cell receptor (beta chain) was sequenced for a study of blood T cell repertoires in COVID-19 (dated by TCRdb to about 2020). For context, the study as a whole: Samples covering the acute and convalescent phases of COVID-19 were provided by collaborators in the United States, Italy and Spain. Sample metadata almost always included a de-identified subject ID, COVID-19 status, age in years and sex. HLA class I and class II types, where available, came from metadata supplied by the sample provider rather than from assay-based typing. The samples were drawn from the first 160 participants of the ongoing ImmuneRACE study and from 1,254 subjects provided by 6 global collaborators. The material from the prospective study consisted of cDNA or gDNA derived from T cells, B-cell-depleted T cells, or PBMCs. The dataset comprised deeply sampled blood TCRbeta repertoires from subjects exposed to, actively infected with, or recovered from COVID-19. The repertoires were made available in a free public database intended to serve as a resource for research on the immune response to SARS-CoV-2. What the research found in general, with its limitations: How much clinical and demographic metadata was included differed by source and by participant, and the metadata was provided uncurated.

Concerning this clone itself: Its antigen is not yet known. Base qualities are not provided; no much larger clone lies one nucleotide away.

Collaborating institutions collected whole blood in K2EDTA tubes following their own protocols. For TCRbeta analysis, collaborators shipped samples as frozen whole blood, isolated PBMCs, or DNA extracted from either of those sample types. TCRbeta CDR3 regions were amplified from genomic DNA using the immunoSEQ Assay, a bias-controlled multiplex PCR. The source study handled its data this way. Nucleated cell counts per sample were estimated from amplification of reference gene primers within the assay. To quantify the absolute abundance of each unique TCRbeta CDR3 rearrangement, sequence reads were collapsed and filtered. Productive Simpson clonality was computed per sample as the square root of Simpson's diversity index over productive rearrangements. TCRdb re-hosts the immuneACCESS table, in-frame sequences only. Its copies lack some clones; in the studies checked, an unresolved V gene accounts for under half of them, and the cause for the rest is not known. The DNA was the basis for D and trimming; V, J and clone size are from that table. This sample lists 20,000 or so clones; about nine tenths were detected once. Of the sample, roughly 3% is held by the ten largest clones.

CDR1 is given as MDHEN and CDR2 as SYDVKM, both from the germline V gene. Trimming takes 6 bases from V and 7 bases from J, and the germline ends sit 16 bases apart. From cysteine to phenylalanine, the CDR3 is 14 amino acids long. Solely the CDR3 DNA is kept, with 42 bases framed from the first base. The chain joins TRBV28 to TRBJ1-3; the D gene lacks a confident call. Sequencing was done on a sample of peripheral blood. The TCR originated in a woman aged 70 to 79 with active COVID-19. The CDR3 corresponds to CASSPVRSKNTIYF. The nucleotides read TGTGCCAGCAGCCCAGTGAGGAGTAAGAACACCATATATTTT. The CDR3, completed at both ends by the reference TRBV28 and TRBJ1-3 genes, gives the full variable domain DVKVTQSSRYLVKRTGEKVFLECVQDMDHENMFWYRQDPGLGLRLIYFSYDVKMKEKGDIPEGYSVSREKKERFSLILESASTNQTSMYLCASSPVRSKNTIYFGEGSWLTVV.